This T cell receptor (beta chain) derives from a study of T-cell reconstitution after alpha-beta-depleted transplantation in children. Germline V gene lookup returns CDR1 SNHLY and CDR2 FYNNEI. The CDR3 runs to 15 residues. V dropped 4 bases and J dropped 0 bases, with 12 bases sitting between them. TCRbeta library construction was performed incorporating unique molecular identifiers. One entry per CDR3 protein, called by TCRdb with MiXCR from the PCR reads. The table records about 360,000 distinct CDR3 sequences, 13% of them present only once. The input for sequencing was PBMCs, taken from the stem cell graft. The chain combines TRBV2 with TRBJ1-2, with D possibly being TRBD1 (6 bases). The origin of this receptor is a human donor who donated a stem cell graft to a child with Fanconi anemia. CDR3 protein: CASSVGGRSNYGYTF. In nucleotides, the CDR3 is TGTGCCAGCAGTGTAGGGGGACGCTCTAACTATGGCTACACCTTC. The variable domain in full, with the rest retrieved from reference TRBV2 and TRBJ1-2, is EPEVTQTPSHQVTQMGQEVILRCVPISNHLYFYWYRQILGQKVEFLVSFYNNEISEKSEIFDDQFSVERPDGSNFTLKIRSTKLEDSAMYFCASSVGGRSNYGYTFGSGTRLTVV.